These T cell receptor beta chains were read from a single sample in a study of blood T cell repertoires in COVID-19. Data came from immunoSEQ multiplex PCR; TCRdb stores just in-frame clones and leaves some out. The sample yields 200,000 to 250,000 clones, about 86% seen once. Input material: peripheral blood. The receptor set was obtained from a man in his forties or fifties with active or convalescent COVID-19. Each CDR3 is given with its conserved first and last residue. D genes are given only for firm matches. Clone size appears in some rows only: once, few, many, or a class for an expanded clone.

j_gene	d_gene	abundance	v_gene	CDR3nt	CDR3aa
TRBJ1-1	-	-	TRBV29-1	TGCAGCGTTGAAGGGACCCGGGGAAGGGCTTTCTTT	CSVEGTRGRAFF
TRBJ2-7	TRBD1	-	TRBV28	TGTGCCAGCAGAGAGACAGGGCCTCTCTACGAGCAGTACTTC	CASRETGPLYEQYF
TRBJ2-3	-	-	TRBV9	TGTGCCAGCAGCACAGTTGGAAATACGCAGTATTTT	CASSTVGNTQYF
TRBJ2-5	TRBD2	-	TRBV30	TGTGCCTGGGCTCCGGGACTAGCGGGGGGGCAAGAGACCCAGTACTTC	CAWAPGLAGGQETQYF
TRBJ1-2	TRBD1	-	TRBV30	TGTGCCTGGAGTCCCCGGGACAGGTCTAACTATGGCTACACCTTC	CAWSPRDRSNYGYTF
TRBJ1-1	-	once	TRBV18	TGTGCCAGCTCCGTGGGAGGGGCGGACACTGAAGCTTTCTTT	CASSVGGADTEAFF
TRBJ1-2	-	once	TRBV7-2	TGTGCCAGCAGCTTAGACAGGGCCATAAACTATGGCTACACCTTC	CASSLDRAINYGYTF
TRBJ2-2	TRBD1	-	TRBV7-9	TGTGCCAGCAGGAACAGGGGGCCCCCCGGGGAGCTGTTTTTT	CASRNRGPPGELFF
TRBJ1-4	TRBD1	few	TRBV28	TGTGCCAGCAGTCAGGGGGCGGCTAATGAAAAACTGTTTTTT	CASSQGAANEKLFF
TRBJ2-3	-	few	TRBV5-1	TGCGCCAGCGCAGGGCGAGCCTTAATAGATACGCAGTATTTT	CASAGRALIDTQYF
TRBJ2-6	-	-	TRBV5-1	TGCGCCAGCAGCTTGGGACACAGGGCGTCTGGGGCCAACGTCCTGACTTTC	CASSLGHRASGANVLTF
TRBJ1-3	-	-	TRBV20-1	TGCAGTGCCCGGGCAGGGGACACCATATATTTT	CSARAGDTIYF
TRBJ2-7	TRBD2	-	TRBV6-5	TGTGCCAGCAGGAAAAGGCGGGAGGGCTCCTACGAGCAGTACTTC	CASRKRREGSYEQYF
TRBJ2-7	TRBD2	-	TRBV11-2	TGTGCCAGCAGCTTAGGACGGGGGGACCGTGTCCAGCAGTACTTC	CASSLGRGDRVQQYF
TRBJ1-2	-	-	TRBV5-1	TGCGCCAGCAGCTTGGATGGACAACCAGCTAACTATGGCTACACCTTC	CASSLDGQPANYGYTF
TRBJ1-1	TRBD1	-	TRBV28	TGTGCCAGCAGTCTCACCCGCTACAGGGGGAACACTGAAGCTTTCTTT	CASSLTRYRGNTEAFF
TRBJ2-3	-	-	TRBV5-1	TGCGCCAGCAATCCTAGCACAAGTGGGACAGATACGCAGTATTTT	CASNPSTSGTDTQYF
TRBJ1-2	-	many	TRBV11-2	TGTGCCAGCAGCCCCGGGACAACAGCTAACTATGGCTACACCTTC	CASSPGTTANYGYTF
TRBJ2-2	-	-	TRBV3-1/TRBV3-2	TGTGCCAGCAGCCAAGAAGCACTGAACACCGGGGAGCTGTTTTTT	CASSQEALNTGELFF
TRBJ1-1	TRBD1	-	TRBV6-4	TGTGCCAGCAGACGTGAACAGGGGACGAACACTGAAGCTTTCTTT	CASRREQGTNTEAFF
TRBJ1-1	-	-	TRBV21-1	TGTGCCAGCAGCAACAGGGAGAACACTGAAGCTTTCTTT	CASSNRENTEAFF
TRBJ1-2	TRBD1	-	TRBV3-1/TRBV3-2	TGTGCCAGCAGCCAAGATTTGACAGGGTTCCGCGGCTACACCTTC	CASSQDLTGFRGYTF
TRBJ2-1	-	-	TRBV5-1	TGCGCCAGCAGCTTGGGACAGGTCTACAATGAGCAGTTCTTC	CASSLGQVYNEQFF
TRBJ2-2	TRBD1	-	TRBV13	TGTGCCAGCAGCCGAACAGGGGGACGGACCGGGGAGCTGTTTTTT	CASSRTGGRTGELFF
TRBJ1-3	-	-	TRBV9	TGTGCCAGCAGCGTAGGCGGTGGGTGGCAGAACTCTGGAAACACCATATATTTT	CASSVGGGWQNSGNTIYF
TRBJ2-7	-	once	TRBV18	TGTGCCAGCTCACCCCTAGCTTTGGGGGAGCAGTACTTC	CASSPLALGEQYF
TRBJ2-7	-	-	TRBV9	TGTGCCAGCAGCCCAACCGGGACTCGAAACTACGAGCAGTACTTC	CASSPTGTRNYEQYF
TRBJ2-7	-	-	TRBV28	TGTGCCAGCAGTTTATTAGGGGGATCCTACGAGCAGTACTTC	CASSLLGGSYEQYF
TRBJ1-5	-	few	TRBV7-8	TGTGCCAGCAGCGCACGAGAGGCCACCAATCAGCCCCAGCATTTT	CASSAREATNQPQHF
TRBJ2-5	-	few	TRBV6-1	TGTGCCAGCAGTGAACTCACAGGGACCCAAGAGACCCAGTACTTC	CASSELTGTQETQYF
TRBJ2-4	-	-	TRBV28	TGTGCCAGCAGTGCCCCTCGACAGCAAGGTCCCCAGTACTTC	CASSAPRQQGPQYF
TRBJ1-6	TRBD1	-	TRBV5-1	TGCGCCAGCAGCCAGAGACAGGGATCGGATTCACCCCTCCACTTT	CASSQRQGSDSPLHF
TRBJ2-6	-	-	TRBV10-3	TGTGCCATCAGTGGGTGGAGTGGGGCCAACGTCCTGACTTTC	CAISGWSGANVLTF
TRBJ1-1	TRBD1	-	TRBV5-4	TGTGCCAGCAGCACAGGGGGGGACACTGAAGCTTTCTTT	CASSTGGDTEAFF
TRBJ2-3	-	-	TRBV7-9	TGTGCCAGCAGCTTTGAACAGGGCCTATCAGATACGCAGTATTTT	CASSFEQGLSDTQYF
TRBJ2-1	TRBD2	once	TRBV7-2	TGTGCCAGCAGCTTAATGATAGCGGGAGTGGATGAGCAGTTCTTC	CASSLMIAGVDEQFF
TRBJ2-7	TRBD2	-	TRBV11-3	TGTGCCAGCAGCTTGGGACTAGCGGGAAATGGCGAGCAGTACTTC	CASSLGLAGNGEQYF
TRBJ2-2	-	-	TRBV5-1	TGCGCCAGCAGCTTGGCGCAGTTGGGCAGAACGACCGGGGAGCTGTTTTTT	CASSLAQLGRTTGELFF
TRBJ2-3	-	-	TRBV10-1	TGCGCCAGCAGTGAGTCGACAGCAGATACGCAGTATTTT	CASSESTADTQYF
TRBJ1-6	-	once	TRBV2	TGTGCCAGCAGTGAACCTCCAGGATATAATTCACCCCTCCACTTT	CASSEPPGYNSPLHF
TRBJ2-7	TRBD1	once	TRBV7-2	TGTGCCAGCAGCCCCCCGGGACAGAACTACGAGCAGTACTTC	CASSPPGQNYEQYF
TRBJ2-7	-	-	TRBV5-1	TGCGCCAGCAGCTTGGAGGGACATCTGGGCTACGAGCAGTACTTC	CASSLEGHLGYEQYF